This passage covers 13 T cell receptor beta chains from one sample sequenced in a study of cytotoxic CD8 clonotypes in ibrutinib-treated CLL. Assay used: immunoSEQ multiplex PCR; TCRdb lists only in-frame clones, some missing. The data show about 29,000 clones, about 70% seen once. The source material was PBMCs, sampled after 36 months of ibrutinib treatment. The receptors come from a human donor with chronic lymphocytic leukemia.

The gene calls are TRBV27 and TRBJ1-3; D may be TRBD1 (5 bases). The V gene's germline CDR1 is MNHEY and CDR2 SMNVEV (reference sequence). The CDR3 sequence is 17 residues long. V was pared by 7 bases and J by 4 bases, with 23 bases between. The DNA of the CDR3 is TGTGCCAGCACGGGGCCCCTTATGAACGAACGGGGAAACACCATATATTTT. Its translation: CASTGPLMNERGNTIYF.

The chain has TRBV15 and TRBJ2-5; D is unresolved. The CDR3 is made up of 14 amino acids. Germline V gene data show CDR1 as LNHNV and CDR2 as YYDKDF (reference sequence). The ends were cut back, 0 bases at V and 3 bases at J, with 8 bases in the middle. This chain's CDR3 is CATSRDRKEETQYF. CDR3 coding DNA: TGTGCCACCAGCAGAGATCGGAAAGAAGAGACCCAGTACTTC.

The chain carries TRBV10-2 and TRBJ1-2, with D unclear. Germline CDR1 reads WSHSY; CDR2 reads SAAADI. Trimming took 6 bases from V and 8 from J, leaving 19 bases between them. This CDR3 has 14 residues. In DNA form, the CDR3 reads TGCGCCAGCAGAAGCGGACGTCAAATAGGGGGCTACACCTTC. It specifies CASRSGRQIGGYTF.

The rearrangement joins TRBV7-3 to TRBJ1-2; tentatively, D is TRBD1 (5 bases). Germline V CDR1 and CDR2: SGHTA, FQGTGA. The ends were cut back, 5 bases at V and 4 bases at J, with 11 bases in the middle. The CDR3 extends over 13 amino acids. CDR3 amino acids: CASSHSGTYGYTF. CDR3 DNA sequence: TGTGCCAGCAGCCACTCAGGGACCTATGGCTACACCTTC.

J is TRBJ2-5 and V is TRBV12-5, with D possibly TRBD2 on 6 matching bases. The germline V gene encodes CDR1 LGHNT and CDR2 FRNRAP. V lost 3 bases and J 0 bases, leaving 11 bases between the germline ends. The CDR3 consists of 15 residues. The CDR3 sequence: CASGFGGANQETQYF. The CDR3 DNA follows: TGTGCTAGTGGTTTCGGCGGGGCTAACCAAGAGACCCAGTACTTC.

The chain is built from TRBV9 and TRBJ2-7, with TRBD1 matching over 9 bases. The trim removed 0 bases at V and 5 bases at J, leaving 9 bases unmatched. The V gene's germline CDR1 is SGDLS and CDR2 YYNGEE. CDR3 size: 16 residues. DNA of the CDR3: TGTGCCAGCAGCGTAGAGGGACAGGGAAGGCTCCACGAGCAGTACTTC. This codes for CASSVEGQGRLHEQYF.

The rearrangement uses TRBV9 and TRBJ2-3; 8 bases match TRBD2. The CDR3 runs to 19 residues. The V and J ends lost 0 bases and 0 bases, in that order; junction bases with no gene match: 12. Germline CDR1 SGDLS, CDR2 YYNGEE. Written as DNA, the CDR3 is TGTGCCAGCAGCGTAGTTGGAATGGGACTAGGCTCTAGCACAGATACGCAGTATTTT. This encodes CASSVVGMGLGSSTDTQYF.

The chain links TRBV7-9 to TRBJ2-7; no reliable D call. The ends were cut back, 0 bases at V and 2 bases at J, with 8 bases in the middle. The CDR3 is 14 amino acids. Germline V CDR1 and CDR2: SEHNR, FQNEAQ (reference sequence). The DNA of the CDR3 is TGTGCCAGCAGCTTAGCACAACCAACCTACGAGCAGTACTTC. Its translation is CASSLAQPTYEQYF.

This chain joins TRBV28 and TRBJ1-2; no reliable D call. This CDR3 is 14 amino acids long. V lost 10 bases to trimming and J lost 4 bases, with 19 bases between them. Looked up from germline, CDR1 is MDHEN and CDR2 is SYDVKM. The chain's CDR3 is CATRHGGGFYGYTF. DNA of the CDR3: TGTGCCACCCGACACGGCGGAGGTTTCTATGGCTACACCTTC.

The chain employs TRBV4-1 and TRBJ2-7, with TRBD2 as a possible D gene (7 bases). Germline-derived CDR1 and CDR2 are MGHRA and YSYEKL. The CDR3 totals 16 residues. The V and J ends lost 4 bases and 0 bases respectively, with 16 bases between them. The CDR3: CASSPREGGLSYEQYF. The CDR3 DNA sequence: TGCGCCAGCAGCCCTAGGGAGGGGGGACTCTCCTACGAGCAGTACTTC.

This chain joins TRBV10-1 and TRBJ1-3; D call uncertain. The V end was cut by 0 bases, the J end by 2 bases, with 17 bases between. The CDR3 consists of 18 residues. CDR1 and CDR2 from the germline V gene are WNHNN and SYGVQD (reference sequence). DNA for the CDR3: TGCGCCAGCAGTGAGTCGGATCGAGTATCGGGGACTGGAAACACCATATATTTT. Translating it yields CASSESDRVSGTGNTIYF.

The chain joins TRBV14 to TRBJ2-7; no definite D call. The V gene's germline CDR1 is SGHDN and CDR2 FVKESK. The CDR3 totals 17 residues. Trimming removed 0 bases at V and 1 base at J, with 16 bases between. This chain's CDR3 is CASSQDGRMDSSYEQYF. In DNA form, the CDR3 reads TGTGCCAGCAGCCAAGATGGTCGGATGGATTCTTCCTACGAGCAGTACTTC.

This chain uses TRBV5-3 with TRBJ2-7, with a weak D call TRBD1 (6 bases). TRBV5-3 is treated as an ORF (open reading frame) with a function not yet certain. The CDR3 has 13 amino acids. Trimming removed 3 bases from V and 5 bases from J, with 12 bases in between. The CDR3 nucleotides read TGTGCCAGAAGCTCAACAGGGTGGAACGAGCAGTACTTC. Translation: CARSSTGWNEQYF.